The 11 T cell receptor beta chains below were found in one sample sequenced in a study of long-term antiretroviral therapy in people with HIV (dated 2022 in TCRdb). The immunoSEQ hsTCRB v3.0 assay was used at survey level resolution to sequence the TRB variable region. TCRdb's version of the immuneACCESS table is confined to in-frame rearrangements and falls short of the full clone set. An unresolved V gene accounts for under half of the shortfall where checked; the remainder is of unknown origin. This sample gives some 11,000 clones in total; roughly 80% of them show up just once. The top ten hold over 20% of the sample. Material: unsorted PBMCs, obtained roughly 7 years after starting antiretroviral therapy. The receptors here all came from a middle-aged man with HIV.

This chain uses TRBV7-7 with TRBJ2-2; D tentatively reads TRBD1 or TRBD2 (5 bases each). The germline gives CDR1 SSHAT, CDR2 FNYEAQ (reference sequence). The CDR3 is made up of 12 amino acids. The V gene lost 3 bases and the J gene lost 8 bases, with 7 bases spanning the gap. The CDR3 DNA reads as TGTGCCAGCAGCTTTGGGGGTGGGGAGCTGTTTTTT. It specifies CASSFGGGELFF.

The chain combines TRBV7-9 with TRBJ1-1, with TRBD1 matching over 10 bases. CDR1 is SEHNR and CDR2 is FQNEAQ in the germline V gene (reference sequence). The V and J ends lost 1 base and 6 bases, in that order; junction bases with no gene match: 5. The CDR3 sequence is 15 residues long. CDR3 sequence (DNA): TGTGCCAGCAGCTTAGGGGGACAGGGGTTCTCTGAAGCTTTCTTT. As protein: CASSLGGQGFSEAFF.

This sequence joins TRBV30 and TRBJ2-3; no definite D call. The CDR3 is 12 residues long. V was shortened by 4 bases and J by 4 bases, with 9 bases between the two germline ends. Germline V CDR1 and CDR2: GTSNPN, SVGIG (reference sequence). CDR3 in amino acids: CAWNRGADTQYF. The DNA for the CDR3 is TGTGCCTGGAACCGCGGCGCAGATACGCAGTATTTT. Variable domain in full (rest from reference TRBV30 and TRBJ2-3): SQTIHQWPATLVQPVGSPLSLECTVEGTSNPNLYWYRQAAGRGLQLLFYSVGIGQISSEVPQNLSASRPQDRQFILSSKKLLLSDSGFYLCAWNRGADTQYFGPGTRLTVL.

The V and J genes are TRBV9 and TRBJ2-6; D is perhaps TRBD1 or TRBD2 (6 bases each). The CDR3 spans 18 residues. The V gene's germline CDR1 is SGDLS and CDR2 YYNGEE. V was pared by 6 bases and J by 0 bases, with 19 bases between. The CDR3 nucleotides are TGTGCCAGCACCTGGTCCAAGGGGGGCTTCTCTGGGGCCAACGTCCTGACTTTC. It encodes CASTWSKGGFSGANVLTF.

This clone was seen more than once but under ten times. The chain combines TRBV19 with TRBJ1-5, with D unresolved. Trimming left V 0 bases short and J 2 bases short, with 8 bases between. Germline lookup yields CDR1 LNHDA and CDR2 SQIVND (reference sequence). There are 15 residues in the CDR3. The CDR3 protein is CASSIDTGGNQPQHF. The DNA of the CDR3 is TGTGCCAGTAGTATAGATACGGGAGGCAATCAGCCCCAGCATTTT.

The rearrangement uses TRBV11-2 and TRBJ1-1; weak D call: TRBD1 (5 bases). The CDR3 is made up of 12 amino acids. Between the trimmed V and J ends, which lost 4 bases and 8 bases, there was a span of 11 bases. CDR1 and CDR2 (germline): SGHAT, FQNNGV. The DNA of the CDR3 is TGTGCCAGCAGCTCTGGGGGGGTAGAAGCTTTCTTT. Amino acid sequence: CASSSGGVEAFF.

CDR3 in amino acids: CASSYERGGPTDTQYF. For the CDR3, the DNA is TGCGCCAGCAGCTACGAGCGGGGGGGGCCCACAGATACGCAGTATTTT. V is TRBV5-1 and J is TRBJ2-3, with 10 bases aligning to TRBD2. Losses at the gene ends were 3 bases for V and 2 bases for J; bases not matched to a gene: 6. There are 16 residues in the CDR3. CDR1 SGHRS and CDR2 YFSETQ come from the germline V gene.

The V call is TRBV5-6, the J call TRBJ2-4, with 8 bases aligning to TRBD1. With 4 bases clipped from V and 6 bases from J, the junction kept 9 bases outside the gene matches. The CDR3 consists of 15 residues. Germline assignment: CDR1 SGHDT and CDR2 YYEEEE. The CDR3 loop is CASSRLGQGGNIQYF. CDR3 DNA: TGTGCCAGCAGCCGACTCGGACAGGGCGGAAACATTCAGTACTTC.

This chain connects TRBV29-1 to TRBJ1-2, with D unclear. CDR1 and CDR2 (germline): SQVTM, ANQGSEA. V lost 7 bases, J lost 4 bases, and 13 bases lay in between. The CDR3 has 12 amino acids. The DNA of the CDR3 is TGCAGCGCCGACCTATTACTCTATGGCTACACCTTC. Translating it yields CSADLLLYGYTF. The full variable domain, its missing parts supplied by reference TRBV29-1 and TRBJ1-2, is SAVISQKPSRDICQRGTSLTIQCQVDSQVTMMFWYRQQPGQSLTLIATANQGSEATYESGFVIDKFPISRPNLTFSTLTVSNMSPEDSSIYLCSADLLLYGYTFGSGTRLTVV.

This clone turned up a few times. The J gene is TRBJ2-5, the V gene TRBV2; 8 bases are shared with TRBD2. The J segment lost 0 bases and the V segment lost 3 bases, leaving 6 bases of the junction unmatched. Germline V CDR1 and CDR2: SNHLY, FYNNEI. The CDR3 extends over 16 amino acids. The CDR3 bases are TGTGCCAGCAGTGAGAGAGGCGGGAGGTACCAAGAGACCCAGTACTTC. Its protein is CASSERGGRYQETQYF.

The CDR3 spells CASSATGTGSFEQYF. Written as DNA, the CDR3 is TGCGCCAGCAGCGCTACCGGGACAGGGTCGTTCGAGCAGTACTTC. The chain has TRBV5-1 and TRBJ2-7, with 9 nucleotides matching TRBD1. This CDR3 has 15 residues. CDR1 is SGHRS, CDR2 YFSETQ, per germline. Unmatched junction bases numbered 11, after V lost 4 bases and J lost 6 bases.